This T cell receptor (beta chain) was captured by sequencing in a study of OX40 agonist ivuxolimab in advanced cancers. The overall study: The study enrolled dose-escalation patients with hepatocellular carcinoma, melanoma, renal cell or head and neck cancer. The study, taken as a whole, reports: By week 6 at 0.1 to 3.0 mg/kg, blood CD4+ and CD8+ T cells had expanded clonally. Clonal expansion among partial responders at 0.1-3.0 mg/kg ranked near the lowest.

Patients with autoimmune history or systemic immunosuppression were excluded. Profiled with immunoSEQ multiplex PCR; TCRdb holds only in-frame clones, not every one. In the table there are about 33,000 clones, roughly 84% of which are singletons. Note on this clone: Its antigen is currently unknown.

The sequence was obtained from an adult with an advanced solid tumor such as melanoma, head and neck, liver or kidney cancer. The sample consisted of CD4+ or CD8+ T cells sorted from blood, taken in a trial of the OX40 agonist ivuxolimab.

Written as DNA, the CDR3 is TGTGCCAGCAGCTTGGGACAGGCACAAGAGACCCAGTACTTC. Its translation: CASSLGQAQETQYF. This rearrangement joins TRBV5-6 to TRBJ2-5, with a possible D match to TRBD1 (6 bases). CDR3 length equals 14 residues. The V end lost 0 bases, the J end lost 2 bases, and 8 bases lay between the germline ends. Germline lookup yields CDR1 SGHDT and CDR2 YYEEEE.